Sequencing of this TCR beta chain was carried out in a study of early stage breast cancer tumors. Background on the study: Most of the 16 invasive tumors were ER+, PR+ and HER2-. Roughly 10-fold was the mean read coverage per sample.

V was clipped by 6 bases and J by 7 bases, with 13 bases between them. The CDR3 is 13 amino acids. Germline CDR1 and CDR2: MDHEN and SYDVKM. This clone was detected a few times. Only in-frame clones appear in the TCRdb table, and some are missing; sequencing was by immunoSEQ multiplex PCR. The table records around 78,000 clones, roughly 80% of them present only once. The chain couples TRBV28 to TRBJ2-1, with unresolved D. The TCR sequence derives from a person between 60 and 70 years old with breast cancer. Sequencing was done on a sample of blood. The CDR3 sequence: CASSPPGLNEQFF. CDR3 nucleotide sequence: TGTGCCAGCAGCCCCCCGGGTTTGAATGAGCAGTTCTTC.